Listed here is a single T cell receptor beta chain. Its cognate antigen is unknown. The data stem from a study of cytomegalovirus exposure and HLA in healthy donors. General study points: A few chains tied to CMV proved CMV antigen-specific in vitro. It was 150 or so TCR beta chains that were listed as cytomegalovirus-associated. It was reported that TCR beta sequences correctly inferred the HLA-A and HLA-B alleles for most subjects.

The CDR3 sequence is 11 residues long. The ends were cut back, 7 bases at V and 6 bases at J, with 9 bases in the middle. Germline V CDR1 and CDR2: MNHEY, SVGAGI. With 60 Vbeta and 13 Jbeta primers, the PCR was carried out. Profiling relied on immunoSEQ multiplex PCR, and the TCRdb table lists in-frame clones only, not all of them. Of a few hundred thousand clones listed, about 75% are singletons. Sequencing was performed on PBMCs. This TCR came from a woman aged 25 to 39 in good health and CMV-seronegative. V gene TRBV6-5 combines with J gene TRBJ1-1; D is ambiguous. The CDR3 nucleotides are TGTGCCAGCATGAGGATGGCTGAAGCTTTCTTT. Amino acids: CASMRMAEAFF.